This T cell receptor beta chain was found in a study of shared clonotypes between healthy human individuals. Study-level results: Shared clonotypes: about 5.3% naive CD4, around 3.7% naive CD8, under 2.5% memory CD4, over 0.3% memory CD8. The study found lower generation probabilities in non-shared clonotypes than in those shared by all four donors.

Generated by immunoSEQ multiplex PCR, the TCRdb table keeps only in-frame clones and is missing some. Of about 2.4 million clones in the sample, over 85% were seen once. V was cut by 2 bases and J by 8 bases, with 17 bases left in between. The CDR3 is made up of 15 amino acids. Germline V gives CDR1 SGHRS, CDR2 YFSETQ. For this clone: The antigen remains undetermined.

J is TRBJ2-1 and V is TRBV5-1; tentatively, D is TRBD2 (6 bases). The sequence was obtained from a man younger than 30 in good health. Some clones in this sample may be carry-over from other donors' samples. Sequencing was performed on naive CD4+ T cells from PBMCs. Subset described: CD45RA+ positively selected. This CDR3 reads CASSLIPMRGDEQFF. The CDR3 DNA reads TGCGCCAGCAGCTTAATCCCAATGCGGGGTGATGAGCAGTTCTTC.